These 24 T cell receptor beta chains were sequenced from one sample in a study of Ad26.COV2.S vaccination and SARS-CoV-2 variants. Assay used: immunoSEQ multiplex PCR; TCRdb lists only in-frame clones, some missing. The sample includes more than 300,000 clones, 65% to 90% seen only once; the top ten take about 10%. Regarding treatment: about 20 received Ad26.COV2.S at low or high dose, single or two shots; several received placebo; per-sample allocation not given. Samples came from day 63 after the first vaccine or placebo injection. Source: peripheral blood, taken in a trial of Ad26.COV2.S vaccine versus placebo. Every receptor here comes from a person aged 18 to 59 who received the Ad26.COV2.S COVID-19 vaccine or a placebo.

The CDR3 nucleotides read TGTGCCAGCAGTTTCGGGGCCAAGGGCCTACCGTACTTC. It codes for CASSFGAKGLPYF. The V call is TRBV28, the J call TRBJ2-7, with D perhaps matching TRBD1 or TRBD2 (5 bases each). V was clipped by 3 bases and J by 12 bases, with 18 bases between them. Per the germline V gene, CDR1 is MDHEN and CDR2 is SYDVKM. The CDR3 contains 13 residues.

This chain joins TRBV6-4 and TRBJ1-2; 7 positions agree with TRBD1. The V gene end was trimmed by 6 bases and the J gene end by 6 bases; junction bases not matched to a gene: 7. From germline, CDR1 is MRHNA and CDR2 SNTAGT. This CDR3 is built from 13 residues. This chain's CDR3 is CASRITGDHGYTF. CDR3 sequence (DNA): TGTGCCAGCAGGATCACAGGGGACCATGGCTACACCTTC.

The rearrangement links TRBV24-1 to TRBJ1-1, with D unresolved. Germline lookup yields CDR1 KGHDR and CDR2 SFDVKD. V was cut by 7 bases and J by 5 bases, with 13 bases left in between. The CDR3 is made up of 13 amino acids. CDR3 region: CATRDREGTEAFF. Written as DNA, the CDR3 is TGTGCCACCAGGGACCGCGAGGGTACTGAAGCTTTCTTT.

The rearrangement uses TRBV18 and TRBJ2-7, with D possibly being TRBD1 (5 bases). Germline CDR1 reads KGHSH; CDR2 reads LQKENI. The V gene lost 0 bases and the J gene lost 7 bases, with 13 bases spanning the gap. The CDR3 totals 14 residues. CDR3 nucleotide sequence: TGTGCCAGCTCACCACCGGGGCCCCCTTCTGAGCAGTACTTC. Its translation: CASSPPGPPSEQYF. Filled out from reference TRBV18 and TRBJ2-7, the complete variable domain reads NAGVMQNPRHLVRRRGQEARLRCSPMKGHSHVYWYRQLPEEGLKFMVYLQKENIIDESGMPKERFSAEFPKEGPSILRIQQVVRGDSAAYFCASSPPGPPSEQYFGPGTRLTVT.

The chain employs TRBV27 and TRBJ1-2, with a tentative D call TRBD1 (5 bases). Trimming left V 5 bases short and J 8 bases short, with 12 bases between. The CDR3 extends over 12 amino acids. Germline CDR1 reads MNHEY; CDR2 reads SMNVEV (reference sequence). CDR3 amino acids: CASSRPGSGYTF. Here the CDR3 DNA reads TGTGCCAGCAGTAGGCCAGGGTCGGGCTACACCTTC.

This chain uses TRBV27 with TRBJ1-4; D gene unclear. The CDR3 consists of 16 residues. Trimming removed 4 bases at V and 7 bases at J, with 19 bases between. Germline V CDR1 and CDR2: MNHEY, SMNVEV (reference sequence). For the CDR3, the DNA is TGTGCCAGCAGTTCCCACCAAGGGCGGCGGGGTGAAAAACTGTTTTTT. As protein: CASSSHQGRRGEKLFF.

V usage is TRBV4-3 and J usage is TRBJ1-4, with D uncertain. The CDR3 consists of 20 residues. Germline-derived CDR1 and CDR2 are LGHNA and YSLEER. The V end was cut by 0 bases, the J end by 0 bases, with 20 bases between. CDR3 loop: CASSQDLGPSGRSTNEKLFF. CDR3 coding DNA: TGCGCCAGCAGCCAAGATCTGGGCCCATCGGGGAGGTCAACTAATGAAAAACTGTTTTTT.

The J gene is TRBJ2-7, the V gene TRBV27, with D possibly being TRBD1 (6 bases). The germline V and J ends were trimmed by 4 bases and 2 bases, with 9 bases remaining between them. The CDR3 runs to 13 residues. CDR1 and CDR2 (germline): MNHEY, SMNVEV (reference sequence). In nucleotides, the CDR3 is TGTGCCAGCAGTTCGGACAGCCCCTACGAGCAGTACTTC. It codes for CASSSDSPYEQYF.

The chain uses TRBV19 and TRBJ1-5, with D unclear. CDR1 and CDR2 from the germline V gene are LNHDA and SQIVND (reference sequence). The CDR3 has 11 residues. V was cut by 6 bases and J by 11 bases, with 11 bases left in between. The chain's CDR3 is CASRTKEAQHF. The CDR3 nucleotides read TGTGCCAGTAGGACTAAGGAGGCCCAGCATTTT.

The rearrangement links TRBV6-2 or TRBV6-3 to TRBJ2-7; tentatively, D is TRBD1 or TRBD2 (5 bases each). The germline V gene has CDR1 MNHEY and CDR2 SVGEGT. Between the trimmed V and J ends, which lost 7 bases and 3 bases, there was a span of 16 bases. This CDR3 is built from 14 residues. CDR3 DNA sequence: TGTGCCAGCACCCCGGGGCAGACCTACTACGAGCAGTACTTC. Its translation: CASTPGQTYYEQYF.

The chain uses TRBV28 and TRBJ2-2; no reliable D call. This CDR3 has 16 residues. The germline gives CDR1 MDHEN, CDR2 SYDVKM. The V gene lost 7 bases and the J gene lost 2 bases, with 17 bases spanning the gap. CDR3 loop: CASILRATPNTGELFF. CDR3 nucleotides: TGTGCCAGCATTCTACGGGCAACTCCCAACACCGGGGAGCTGTTTTTT.

The chain links TRBV4-1 to TRBJ1-6, with D perhaps TRBD1 (5 bases). Trimming shortened V by 1 base and J by 6 bases, and 10 bases separated the two germline ends. This CDR3 region has 15 residues. Germline-derived CDR1 and CDR2 are MGHRA and YSYEKL. The CDR3 DNA reads TGCGCCAGCAGCCAAGGGGTCGGGGGTAATTCACCCCTCCACTTT. Translation: CASSQGVGGNSPLHF.

This clone was observed a single time. The V gene is TRBV2, the J gene TRBJ1-4; D gene unclear. The germline V gene has CDR1 SNHLY and CDR2 FYNNEI. This CDR3 is built from 14 residues. The ends were cut back, 7 bases at V and 0 bases at J, with 9 bases in the middle. CDR3 in DNA: TGTGCCAGCACGGGGTTGACAACTAATGAAAAACTGTTTTTT. Translated, it gives CASTGLTTNEKLFF.

The chain is built from TRBV6-2 or TRBV6-3 and TRBJ1-6, with TRBD1 as a possible D gene (6 bases). This CDR3 comprises 14 residues. The germline CDR1 and CDR2 sequences are MNHEY and SVGEGT. Trimming pared 2 bases from V and 7 bases from J, leaving 9 bases between. CDR3 loop: CASSYPQGNSPLHF. In DNA, the CDR3 is TGTGCCAGCAGTTACCCACAGGGAAATTCACCCCTCCACTTT.

The genes are TRBV28 and TRBJ2-7, with 10 nucleotides matching TRBD1. CDR3 length: 15 residues. Germline V gives CDR1 MDHEN, CDR2 SYDVKM. V trimming: 5 bases; J trimming: 3 bases; junction bases outside the gene matches: 7. The CDR3 region is CASSTRTGGYYEQYF. The CDR3 nucleotides are TGTGCCAGCAGTACCCGGACAGGGGGTTACTACGAGCAGTACTTC.

This CDR3 reads CASSQDMGLSTDTQYF. The CDR3 DNA is TGCGCCAGCAGCCAAGATATGGGGTTAAGCACAGATACGCAGTATTTT. The chain combines TRBV4-3 with TRBJ2-3; no clear D. Germline-derived CDR1 and CDR2 are LGHNA and YSLEER. This CDR3 region has 16 residues. Trimming took off 0 bases at V and 0 bases at J, with 10 bases between the two ends.

This clone has a handful of counts. The chain links TRBV7-3 to TRBJ1-1; D gene uncertain. The CDR3 totals 13 residues. Trimming removed 5 bases from V and 4 bases from J, with 11 bases in between. Germline V gene sequence: CDR1 SGHTA, CDR2 FQGTGA. The CDR3: CASSLTEFTEAFF. The CDR3 region has the DNA TGTGCCAGCAGCCTGACTGAGTTCACTGAAGCTTTCTTT.

The chain joins TRBV10-3 to TRBJ2-5, with D unresolved. V was trimmed by 2 bases and J by 5 bases, leaving 9 bases between them. The CDR3 totals 13 residues. CDR1 and CDR2 from the germline V gene are ENHRY and SYGVKD. This chain's CDR3 is CAISERLDETQYF. In DNA, the CDR3 is TGTGCCATCAGTGAGAGGCTAGATGAGACCCAGTACTTC.

The rearrangement joins TRBV6-6 to TRBJ2-3; TRBD2 agrees at 9 bases. J was trimmed by 1 base and V by 6 bases; bases with no gene match: 5. Germline-derived CDR1 and CDR2 are MNHNY and SVGAGI (reference sequence). The CDR3 contains 15 residues. This CDR3 reads CASSPSGGRTDTQYF. The CDR3 coding sequence is TGTGCCAGCAGCCCGAGCGGGGGGCGCACAGATACGCAGTATTTT.

This clone was counted between two and nine times. This sequence joins TRBV10-3 and TRBJ1-2; D uncertain. Germline V lookup: CDR1 ENHRY, CDR2 SYGVKD. Trimming took 0 bases from V and 10 from J, leaving 12 bases between them. The CDR3 consists of 13 residues. The CDR3 coding sequence is TGTGCCATCAGTGAGTCGAACTCCAATGACTACACCTTC. Its protein is CAISESNSNDYTF.

The chain employs TRBV7-9 and TRBJ1-1; tentative D call: TRBD1 (6 bases). V lost 4 bases to trimming and J lost 1 base, with 13 bases between them. Looked up from germline, CDR1 is SEHNR and CDR2 is FQNEAQ (reference sequence). CDR3 length equals 15 residues. The CDR3 here is CASSSLRGKNTEAFF. The CDR3, as DNA: TGTGCCAGCAGCTCCCTAAGGGGGAAGAACACTGAAGCTTTCTTT.

The chain employs TRBV18 and TRBJ2-7; 11 positions match TRBD1. The germline gives CDR1 KGHSH, CDR2 LQKENI. J lost 2 bases, V lost 3 bases, and 6 bases had no gene match. The CDR3 contains 16 residues. CDR3 loop: CASSPLDRGLTYEQYF. CDR3 in DNA: TGTGCCAGCTCACCCTTGGACAGGGGGCTAACCTACGAGCAGTACTTC. Combining the CDR3 with reference TRBV18 and TRBJ2-7 gives the whole variable domain NAGVMQNPRHLVRRRGQEARLRCSPMKGHSHVYWYRQLPEEGLKFMVYLQKENIIDESGMPKERFSAEFPKEGPSILRIQQVVRGDSAAYFCASSPLDRGLTYEQYFGPGTRLTVT.

The chain has TRBV19 and TRBJ1-1; D gene ambiguous. CDR1 and CDR2 (germline): LNHDA, SQIVND (reference sequence). Trimming stripped 10 bases from V and 2 bases from J, with 20 bases between. The CDR3 is 15 amino acids. Written as DNA, the CDR3 is TGTGCCACCAACCAAGGGAACAGAGCCAACACTGAAGCTTTCTTT. As protein: CATNQGNRANTEAFF.

CDR3 in DNA: TGTGCCAGCAGCCTCAGCGGGAGCGTCTCAGATACGCAGTATTTT. Translated: CASSLSGSVSDTQYF. This sequence joins TRBV7-9 and TRBJ2-3; 8 positions match TRBD2. Germline V gene lookup returns CDR1 SEHNR and CDR2 FQNEAQ (reference sequence). This CDR3 is built from 15 residues. The J segment lost 4 bases and the V segment lost 5 bases, leaving 8 bases of the junction unmatched.